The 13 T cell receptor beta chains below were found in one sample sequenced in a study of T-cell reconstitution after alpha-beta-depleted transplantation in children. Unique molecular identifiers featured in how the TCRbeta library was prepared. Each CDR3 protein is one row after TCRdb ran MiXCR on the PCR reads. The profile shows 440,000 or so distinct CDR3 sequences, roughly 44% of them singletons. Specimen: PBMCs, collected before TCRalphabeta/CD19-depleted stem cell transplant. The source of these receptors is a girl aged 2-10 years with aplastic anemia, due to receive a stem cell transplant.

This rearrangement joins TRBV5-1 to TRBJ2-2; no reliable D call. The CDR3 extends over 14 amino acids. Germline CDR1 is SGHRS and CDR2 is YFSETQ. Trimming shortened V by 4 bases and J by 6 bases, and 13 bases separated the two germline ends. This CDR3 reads CASSVDTLAGELFF. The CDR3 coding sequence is TGCGCCAGCAGCGTGGATACTCTCGCCGGGGAGCTGTTTTTT.

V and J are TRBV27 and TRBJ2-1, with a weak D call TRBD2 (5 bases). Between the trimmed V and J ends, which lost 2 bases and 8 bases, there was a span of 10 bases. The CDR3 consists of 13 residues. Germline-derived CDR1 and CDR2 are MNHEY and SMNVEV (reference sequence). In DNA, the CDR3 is TGTGCCAGCAGTTTAAACGGGGTTGATGAGCAGTTCTTC. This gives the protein CASSLNGVDEQFF.

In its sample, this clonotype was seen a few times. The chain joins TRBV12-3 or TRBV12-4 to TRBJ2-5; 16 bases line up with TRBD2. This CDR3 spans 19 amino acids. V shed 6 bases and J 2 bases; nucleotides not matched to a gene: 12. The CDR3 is CASSLSPGLAGGRQETQYF. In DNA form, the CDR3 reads TGTGCCAGCAGCCTATCTCCGGGACTAGCGGGAGGGCGTCAAGAGACCCAGTACTTC.

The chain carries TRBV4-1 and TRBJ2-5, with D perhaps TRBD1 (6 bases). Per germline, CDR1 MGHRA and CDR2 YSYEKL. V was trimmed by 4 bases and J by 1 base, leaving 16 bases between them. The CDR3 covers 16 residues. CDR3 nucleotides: TGCGCCAGCAGCCCCCTTCAAACAGGGTTCCAAGAGACCCAGTACTTC. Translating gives CASSPLQTGFQETQYF.

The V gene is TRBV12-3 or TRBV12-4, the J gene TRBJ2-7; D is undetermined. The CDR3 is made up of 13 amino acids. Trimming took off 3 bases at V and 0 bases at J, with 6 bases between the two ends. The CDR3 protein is CASSFEASYEQYF. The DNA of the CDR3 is TGTGCCAGCAGTTTTGAGGCCTCCTACGAGCAGTACTTC.

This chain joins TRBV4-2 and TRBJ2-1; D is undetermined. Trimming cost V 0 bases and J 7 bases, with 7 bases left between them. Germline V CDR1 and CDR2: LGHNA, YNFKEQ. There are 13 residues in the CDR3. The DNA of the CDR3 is TGTGCCAGCAGCCAAGATTCGGCGAATGAGCAGTTCTTC. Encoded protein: CASSQDSANEQFF.

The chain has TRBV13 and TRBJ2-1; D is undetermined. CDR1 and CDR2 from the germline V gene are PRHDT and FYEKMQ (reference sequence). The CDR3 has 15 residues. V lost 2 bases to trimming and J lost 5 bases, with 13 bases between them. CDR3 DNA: TGTGCCAGCAGCTTAATGAGCTATCCAAACAATGAGCAGTTCTTC. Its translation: CASSLMSYPNNEQFF.

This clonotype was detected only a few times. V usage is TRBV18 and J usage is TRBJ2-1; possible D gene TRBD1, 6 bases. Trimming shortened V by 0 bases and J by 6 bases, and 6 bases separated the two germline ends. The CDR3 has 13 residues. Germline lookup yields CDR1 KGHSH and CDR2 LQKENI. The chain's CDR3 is CASSPPGGNEQFF. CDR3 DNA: TGTGCCAGCTCACCACCAGGGGGCAATGAGCAGTTCTTC.

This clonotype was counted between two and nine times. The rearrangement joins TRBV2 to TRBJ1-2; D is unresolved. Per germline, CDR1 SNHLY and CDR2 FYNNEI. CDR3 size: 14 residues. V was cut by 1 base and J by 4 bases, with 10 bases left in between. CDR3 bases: TGTGCCAGCAGTGAAGACCTCGGGAGCTATGGCTACACCTTC. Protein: CASSEDLGSYGYTF.

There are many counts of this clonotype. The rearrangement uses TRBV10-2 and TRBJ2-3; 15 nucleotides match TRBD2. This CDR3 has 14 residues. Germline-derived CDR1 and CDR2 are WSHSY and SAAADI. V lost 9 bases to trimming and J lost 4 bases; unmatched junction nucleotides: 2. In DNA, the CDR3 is TGCGCCAGTGGACTAGCGGGAGGGCCAGATACGCAGTATTTT. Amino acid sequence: CASGLAGGPDTQYF.

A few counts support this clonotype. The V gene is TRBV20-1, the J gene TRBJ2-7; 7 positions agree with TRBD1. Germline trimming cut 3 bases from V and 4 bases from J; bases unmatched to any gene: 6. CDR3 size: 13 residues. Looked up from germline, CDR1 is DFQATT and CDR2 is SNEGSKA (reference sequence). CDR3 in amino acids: CSASRGIVYEQYF. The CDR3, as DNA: TGCAGTGCTAGCAGGGGGATCGTTTACGAGCAGTACTTC.

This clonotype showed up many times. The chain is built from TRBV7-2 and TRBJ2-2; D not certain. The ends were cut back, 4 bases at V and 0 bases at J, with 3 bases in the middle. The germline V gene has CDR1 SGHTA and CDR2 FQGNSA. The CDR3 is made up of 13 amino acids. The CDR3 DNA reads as TGTGCCAGCAGCTCCCCGAACACCGGGGAGCTGTTTTTT. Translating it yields CASSSPNTGELFF.

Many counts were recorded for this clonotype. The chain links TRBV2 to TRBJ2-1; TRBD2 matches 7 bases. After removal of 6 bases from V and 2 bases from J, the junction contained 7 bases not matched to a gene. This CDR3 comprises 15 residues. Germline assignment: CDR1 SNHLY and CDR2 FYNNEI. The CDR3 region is CASSEMGLTYNEQFF. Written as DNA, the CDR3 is TGTGCCAGCAGCGAGATGGGACTAACCTACAATGAGCAGTTCTTC.